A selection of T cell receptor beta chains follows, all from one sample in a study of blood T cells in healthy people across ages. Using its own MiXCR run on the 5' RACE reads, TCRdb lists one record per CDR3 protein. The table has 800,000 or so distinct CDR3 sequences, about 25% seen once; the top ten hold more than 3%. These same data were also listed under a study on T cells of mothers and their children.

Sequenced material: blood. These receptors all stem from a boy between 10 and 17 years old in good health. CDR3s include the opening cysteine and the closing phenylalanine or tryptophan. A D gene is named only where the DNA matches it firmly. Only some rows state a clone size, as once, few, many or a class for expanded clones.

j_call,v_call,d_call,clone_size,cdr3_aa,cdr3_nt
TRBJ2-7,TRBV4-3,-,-,CASSQEREDYHEQYF,TGCGCCAGCAGCCAAGAAAGAGAGGACTACCACGAGCAGTACTTC
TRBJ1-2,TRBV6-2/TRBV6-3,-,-,CASSYPLGLSSGYTF,TGTGCCAGCAGTTACCCCCTAGGTCTCTCCAGTGGCTACACCTTC
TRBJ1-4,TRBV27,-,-,CASRFNEKLFF,TGTGCCAGCAGGTTTAATGAAAAACTGTTTTTT
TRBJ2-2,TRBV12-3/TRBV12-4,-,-,CASTPWDPDTGELFF,TGTGCCAGCACCCCATGGGACCCAGACACCGGGGAGCTGTTTTTT
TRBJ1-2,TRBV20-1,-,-,CSASSPGDGYTF,TGCAGTGCTAGTAGCCCAGGGGACGGCTACACCTTC
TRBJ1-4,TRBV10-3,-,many,CAISESPGDTNEKLFF,TGTGCCATCAGCGAAAGCCCAGGGGATACTAATGAAAAACTGTTTTTT
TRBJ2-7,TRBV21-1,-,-,CASSARTGRGYEQYF,TGTGCCAGCAGCGCACGGACAGGGCGAGGGTACGAGCAGTACTTC
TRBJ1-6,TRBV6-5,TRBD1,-,CASRQGVNSPLHF,TGTGCCAGCAGGCAGGGGGTGAATTCACCCCTCCACTTT
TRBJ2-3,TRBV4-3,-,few,CASTPRIGTDTQYF,TGCGCCAGCACCCCTAGAATCGGGACAGATACGCAGTATTTT
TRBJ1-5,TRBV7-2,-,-,CASSLGHQVSVKPQHF,TGTGCCAGCAGCTTAGGTCATCAGGTTAGTGTGAAGCCCCAGCATTTT
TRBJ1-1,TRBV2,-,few,CASTQSLEAFF,TGTGCCAGCACTCAGTCCCTGGAAGCTTTCTTT
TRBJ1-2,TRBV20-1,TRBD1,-,CSAREGQRGYGYTF,TGCAGTGCTAGAGAGGGACAGCGGGGCTATGGCTACACCTTC
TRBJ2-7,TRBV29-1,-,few,CSVRQYDEQYF,TGCAGCGTTCGACAGTACGACGAGCAGTACTTC
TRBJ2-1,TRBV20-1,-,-,CSARDRLLSNEQFF,TGCAGTGCTAGGGACCGCCTTCTGAGCAATGAGCAGTTCTTC
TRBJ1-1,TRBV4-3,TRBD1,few,CASSQSIRGGEAFF,TGCGCCAGCAGCCAATCGATCAGGGGGGGTGAAGCTTTCTTT
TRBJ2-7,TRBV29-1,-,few,CSVVSQKNYEQYF,TGCAGCGTTGTGTCTCAGAAGAACTACGAGCAGTACTTC
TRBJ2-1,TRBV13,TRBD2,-,CASSLRWGGPNEQFF,TGTGCCAGCAGCTTAAGGTGGGGGGGACCTAATGAGCAGTTCTTC
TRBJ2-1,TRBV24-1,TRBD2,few,CATSDSPTSGASSYNEQFF,TGTGCCACCAGCGATTCACCAACTAGCGGGGCGAGCTCCTACAATGAGCAGTTCTTC
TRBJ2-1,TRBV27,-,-,CASRWDTTRNEQFF,TGTGCCAGCCGATGGGATACCACTCGGAATGAGCAGTTCTTC
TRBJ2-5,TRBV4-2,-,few,CASSQEQGGAKLAQYF,TGTGCCAGCAGCCAAGAGCAAGGCGGGGCGAAGTTGGCCCAGTACTTC
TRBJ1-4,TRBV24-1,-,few,CATSGYLNQAVELFF,TGTGCCACCAGTGGATACCTAAATCAGGCGGTAGAACTGTTTTTT
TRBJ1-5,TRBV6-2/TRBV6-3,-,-,CASRGVGGRQHF,TGTGCCAGCAGGGGGGTCGGCGGCCGACAACATTTT
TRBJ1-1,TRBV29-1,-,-,CSVERAGTMNTEAFF,TGCAGCGTTGAAAGGGCAGGAACTATGAACACTGAAGCTTTCTTT
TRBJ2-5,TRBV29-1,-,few,CSVDAGIQETQYF,TGCAGCGTTGATGCGGGGATCCAAGAGACCCAGTACTTC
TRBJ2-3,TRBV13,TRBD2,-,CASSYGLAATSTDTQYF,TGTGCCAGCAGCTACGGACTAGCGGCAACTAGCACAGATACGCAGTATTTT
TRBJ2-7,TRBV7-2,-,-,CASSLLFGTLNEQYF,TGTGCCAGCAGCCTCCTGTTTGGGACTTTAAACGAGCAGTACTTC
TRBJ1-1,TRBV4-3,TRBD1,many,CASSQGDRGFTEAFF,TGCGCCAGCAGCCAAGGCGACAGGGGATTCACTGAAGCTTTCTTT
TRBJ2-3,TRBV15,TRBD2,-,CATSRVSGSGTDTQYF,TGTGCCACCAGCAGAGTGAGCGGGAGCGGCACAGATACGCAGTATTTT
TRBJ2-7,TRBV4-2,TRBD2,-,CASSQTSGENEQYF,TGTGCCAGCAGCCAGACTAGCGGGGAGAACGAGCAGTACTTC
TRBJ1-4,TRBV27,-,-,CASSYGAGEEKLFF,TGTGCCAGCAGTTACGGGGCCGGGGAAGAAAAACTGTTTTTT
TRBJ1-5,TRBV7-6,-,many,CASSLGGPQPQHF,TGTGCCAGCAGCTTAGGAGGCCCTCAGCCCCAGCATTTT
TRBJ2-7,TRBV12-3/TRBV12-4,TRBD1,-,CASNRGQDRIEQYF,TGTGCCAGCAACCGGGGACAGGACAGGATCGAGCAGTACTTC
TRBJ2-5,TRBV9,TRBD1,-,CASSLRTGVAPQETQYF,TGTGCCAGCAGTCTTCGGACAGGGGTTGCCCCTCAAGAGACCCAGTACTTC
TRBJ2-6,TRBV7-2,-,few,CASSPSRPGDSGANVLTF,TGTGCCAGCAGCCCCTCCCGCCCGGGGGACTCTGGGGCCAACGTCCTGACTTTC
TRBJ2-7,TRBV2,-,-,CASTRIGRSSYEQYF,TGTGCCAGCACGCGCATCGGGCGAAGCTCCTACGAGCAGTACTTC
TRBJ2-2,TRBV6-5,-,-,CASSYEASTTGELFF,TGTGCCAGCAGTTACGAGGCTAGCACCACCGGGGAGCTGTTTTTT